Following are 20 T cell receptor beta chains from one sample sequenced in a study of Ad26.COV2.S vaccination and SARS-CoV-2 variants (dated by TCRdb to the early 2020s). According to the study, the label for this sample's treatment or condition signals: roughly 19 received Ad26.COV2.S at low or high dose, single or two shots; about 5 received placebo; per-sample allocation not given. Repertoires of vaccine and placebo recipients were sequenced from samples collected on day 63 after the first injection. The library was made by the immunoSEQ multiplex PCR assay. TCRdb stores this immuneACCESS table with in-frame sequences only. Part of the clones is absent; in the studies checked, under half of the shortfall reflects unresolved V genes, and no reason is known for the rest. This sample is represented by about 350,000 clones; roughly 90% of them were singletons. The ten largest clones capture approximately 11% of the sample.

Source: peripheral blood, taken in a trial of Ad26.COV2.S vaccine versus placebo. The receptor set was obtained from a person between 18 and 65 years old who received the Ad26.COV2.S COVID-19 vaccine or a placebo.

The sample holds one count of this clone. J is TRBJ2-3 and V is TRBV5-1, with D possibly being TRBD2 (6 bases). The V gene's germline CDR1 is SGHRS and CDR2 YFSETQ. The CDR3 is 14 residues long. Trimming shortened V by 0 bases and J by 6 bases, and 11 bases separated the two germline ends. CDR3 in DNA: TGCGCCAGCAGCTTGGCGGGAGCGGGTGATACGCAGTATTTT. It codes for CASSLAGAGDTQYF.

This clone was seen a single time. The V gene is TRBV2, the J gene TRBJ2-1, with D hard to call. Germline V gene data show CDR1 as SNHLY and CDR2 as FYNNEI. The CDR3 sequence is 11 residues long. The V and J ends lost 6 bases and 3 bases respectively, with 3 bases between them. CDR3 protein: CASRSYNEQFF. Here the CDR3 DNA reads TGTGCCAGCAGGAGCTACAATGAGCAGTTCTTC.

The chain uses TRBV27 and TRBJ2-5; 12 nucleotides match TRBD2. The CDR3 loop spans 16 amino acids. CDR1 MNHEY and CDR2 SMNVEV come from the germline V gene (reference sequence). Trimming at V came to 6 bases and at J to 1 base, leaving 6 bases not matched to a gene. CDR3: CASRSGLAGFQETQYF. The CDR3, as DNA: TGTGCCAGCAGGTCGGGACTAGCGGGCTTCCAAGAGACCCAGTACTTC.

The chain links TRBV28 to TRBJ2-5; 7 bases match TRBD2. Germline V gene sequence: CDR1 MDHEN, CDR2 SYDVKM. This CDR3 has 17 amino acids. The V and J ends lost 1 base and 2 bases, in that order; junction bases with no gene match: 10. As DNA, the CDR3 is TGTGCCAGCAGTTTATTTTGGTCGAGCGGGACGCAAGAGACCCAGTACTTC. Its translation: CASSLFWSSGTQETQYF.

The V call is TRBV7-2, the J call TRBJ1-2, with D maybe TRBD1 (6 bases). V lost 7 bases and J 3 bases, leaving 12 bases between the germline ends. This CDR3 spans 13 amino acids. The germline gives CDR1 SGHTA, CDR2 FQGNSA. The CDR3 DNA is TGTGCCAGCAACGGGGGGCGCGACTATGGCTACACCTTC. Translation: CASNGGRDYGYTF.

A word on this clone: Other nucleotide sequences from this sample produce the same CDR3. The chain employs TRBV6-2 or TRBV6-3 and TRBJ2-7; D is unclear. Trimming shortened V by 0 bases and J by 0 bases, and 6 bases separated the two germline ends. This CDR3 has 14 residues. CDR1 and CDR2 (germline): MNHEY, SVGEGT. CDR3 protein: CASSYSADSYEQYF. The CDR3 region has the DNA TGTGCCAGCAGTTACTCGGCAGACTCCTACGAGCAGTACTTC.

The rearrangement links TRBV11-2 to TRBJ2-3; 7 bases line up with TRBD2. With 5 bases clipped from V and 2 bases from J, the junction kept 4 bases outside the gene matches. This CDR3 has 14 amino acids. From germline, CDR1 is SGHAT and CDR2 FQNNGV. Here the CDR3 reads CASSLGTNTDTQYF. The CDR3 DNA sequence: TGTGCCAGCAGCCTCGGGACTAACACAGATACGCAGTATTTT. Together with reference TRBV11-2 and TRBJ2-3, the CDR3 gives the full variable domain: EAGVAQSPRYKIIEKRQSVAFWCNPISGHATLYWYQQILGQGPKLLIQFQNNGVVDDSQLPKDRFSAERLKGVDSTLKIQPAKLEDSAVYLCASSLGTNTDTQYFGPGTRLTVL.

As concerns this clone: Other DNA sequences within the sample encode an identical CDR3. The chain links TRBV18 to TRBJ1-3; 8 bases are shared with TRBD1. This CDR3 is 14 amino acids long. CDR1 is KGHSH, CDR2 LQKENI, per germline. The V and J ends lost 2 bases and 5 bases, in that order; junction bases with no gene match: 2. The CDR3 reads CASSPGQGRNTIYF. CDR3 DNA sequence: TGTGCCAGCTCACCAGGACAGGGTCGAAACACCATATATTTT. Full variable domain (missing parts from reference TRBV18 and TRBJ1-3): NAGVMQNPRHLVRRRGQEARLRCSPMKGHSHVYWYRQLPEEGLKFMVYLQKENIIDESGMPKERFSAEFPKEGPSILRIQQVVRGDSAAYFCASSPGQGRNTIYFGEGSWLTVV.

This clone was counted a single time. The J gene is TRBJ2-5, the V gene TRBV28; 7 nucleotides align to TRBD2. CDR1 is MDHEN and CDR2 is SYDVKM in the germline V gene. This CDR3 has 15 residues. V lost 5 bases and J lost 8; bases outside the gene matches: 14. The DNA for the CDR3 is TGTGCCAGCAGTCCACCTCCCCCGGAGCGGGAAACCCAGTACTTC. Protein sequence: CASSPPPPERETQYF. The full variable domain, rest sourced from reference TRBV28 and TRBJ2-5, is DVKVTQSSRYLVKRTGEKVFLECVQDMDHENMFWYRQDPGLGLRLIYFSYDVKMKEKGDIPEGYSVSREKKERFSLILESASTNQTSMYLCASSPPPPERETQYFGPGTRLLVL.

CDR3 coding DNA: TGTGCCAGCAGTGAAGCTCGGACAGGCAACACTGAAGCTTTCTTT. Translation gives CASSEARTGNTEAFF. V usage is TRBV2 and J usage is TRBJ1-1; 7 bases map to TRBD1. The trim removed 0 bases at V and 2 bases at J, leaving 3 bases unmatched. Germline V gene lookup returns CDR1 SNHLY and CDR2 FYNNEI. The CDR3 runs 15 residues.

The CDR3 DNA follows: TGTGCCAGCAGCCCTTTCGGGACAGGAGGCGGGGAGCAGTACTTC. This encodes CASSPFGTGGGEQYF. This chain links TRBV7-2 with TRBJ2-7, with 8 bases identical to TRBD1. From germline, CDR1 is SGHTA and CDR2 FQGNSA. The CDR3 totals 15 residues. V trimming: 5 bases; J trimming: 7 bases; junction bases outside the gene matches: 13.

The chain is built from TRBV25-1 and TRBJ2-4; 13 bases line up with TRBD2. The V gene's germline CDR1 is MGHDK and CDR2 SYGVNS. CDR3 size: 15 residues. Losses at the gene ends were 5 bases for V and 7 bases for J; bases not matched to a gene: 5. CDR3 coding DNA: TGTGCCAGCAGTCTCCTGACTAGCGGGGGGAACATTCAGTACTTC. Translation gives CASSLLTSGGNIQYF. Supplemented by reference TRBV25-1 and TRBJ2-4, the full variable domain reads EADIYQTPRYLVIGTGKKITLECSQTMGHDKMYWYQQDPGMELHLIHYSYGVNSTEKGDLSSESTVSRIRTEHFPLTLESARPSHTSQYLCASSLLTSGGNIQYFGAGTRLSVL.

The CDR3 loop reads CSASRGANTGELFF. In DNA, the CDR3 is TGCAGTGCGAGTAGGGGGGCCAACACCGGGGAGCTGTTTTTT. The chain has TRBV20-1 and TRBJ2-2, with D tentatively TRBD1 or TRBD2 (6 bases each). Per the germline V gene, CDR1 is DFQATT and CDR2 is SNEGSKA (reference sequence). Trimming cost V 6 bases and J 2 bases, with 13 bases left between them. CDR3 length: 14 residues.

The CDR3 DNA follows: TGCGCCAGCAGCCTCCGGGACGTCGGCACTGAAGCTTTCTTT. It translates to CASSLRDVGTEAFF. The chain employs TRBV4-3 and TRBJ1-1, with D perhaps matching TRBD1 (5 bases). Germline V gives CDR1 LGHNA, CDR2 YSLEER. Between the trimmed V and J ends, which lost 4 bases and 4 bases, there was a span of 13 bases. The CDR3 runs to 14 residues.

The gene calls are TRBV18 and TRBJ2-7; 8 bases fit TRBD1. This CDR3 is 15 amino acids long. The V gene end was trimmed by 3 bases and the J gene end by 3 bases; junction bases not matched to a gene: 7. The germline CDR1 and CDR2 sequences are KGHSH and LQKENI. The CDR3 reads CASSPWTGTFYEQYF. CDR3 nucleotide sequence: TGTGCCAGCTCACCGTGGACAGGGACTTTCTACGAGCAGTACTTC.

V is TRBV3-1 (or the pseudogene TRBV3-2) and J is TRBJ2-7; D may be TRBD2 (5 bases). V was trimmed by 1 base and J by 3 bases, leaving 10 bases between them. Germline V lookup: CDR1 LGHDT, CDR2 YNNKEL (reference sequence). This CDR3 has 14 residues. CDR3 nucleotide sequence: TGTGCCAGCAGCCAAGGGACTCCGATCTACGAGCAGTACTTC. Its translation: CASSQGTPIYEQYF.

A remark on this clone: In the same sample, other DNA sequences code for this CDR3. This chain uses TRBV24-1 with TRBJ2-7; TRBD2 is a possible D gene (5 bases). Germline values: CDR1 KGHDR, CDR2 SFDVKD. Trimming took 2 bases from V and 2 from J, leaving 6 bases between them. The CDR3 totals 13 residues. The CDR3 region is CATSDSGTYEQYF. The CDR3 coding sequence is TGTGCCACCAGTGATTCCGGGACCTACGAGCAGTACTTC.

This clone was observed once. The gene calls are TRBV3-1 (or the pseudogene TRBV3-2) and TRBJ2-7, with 7 bases aligning to TRBD1. The germline V gene encodes CDR1 LGHDT and CDR2 YNNKEL (reference sequence). The CDR3 runs 15 residues. V gave up 4 bases and J gave up 2 bases; unmatched junction bases: 8. The CDR3 DNA is TGTGCCAGCAGCCGAAGAAGGGACAGACCCTACGAGCAGTACTTC. It is translated as CASSRRRDRPYEQYF.

This clone is a singleton in its sample. The J gene is TRBJ2-2, the V gene TRBV4-2, with unresolved D. Germline V gives CDR1 LGHNA, CDR2 YNFKEQ. The CDR3 is 11 residues long. Trimming left V 1 base short and J 7 bases short, with 1 base between. The CDR3 region has the DNA TGTGCCAGCAGCCAAGGCGGGGAGCTGTTTTTT. Its protein product is CASSQGGELFF.

This sequence joins TRBV5-6 and TRBJ1-4; possibly TRBD1 for D (6 bases). V lost 1 base to trimming and J lost 7 bases, with 14 bases between them. CDR1 SGHDT and CDR2 YYEEEE come from the germline V gene. The length of the CDR3 is 15 residues. The CDR3, as DNA: TGTGCCAGCAGCTTGTCGGGGGCCCGGATTGAAAAACTGTTTTTT. Its protein product is CASSLSGARIEKLFF.